This TCR beta chain was captured in a study of blood T cell repertoires in COVID-19 (dated by TCRdb to about 2020). For the wider study: Samples from collaborators originated in the United States, Italy and Spain and spanned both the acute and convalescent phases of COVID-19. Samples were obtained from the ongoing ImmuneRACE study (first 160 participants) and from about 1,300 subjects provided by 6 global collaborators. Subjects who had been exposed to COVID-19, were actively infected with it, or had recovered from it provided the deeply sampled blood TCRbeta repertoires that made up the dataset. Where available, HLA class I and class II types were obtained from metadata supplied by the sample provider rather than from assay-based typing. The repertoires were released in a freely available public database meant as a resource for research on the immune response to SARS-CoV-2. A de-identified subject ID, COVID-19 status, age in years and sex were almost always included in the sample metadata. The material from the prospective study consisted of cDNA or gDNA derived from T cells, B-cell-depleted T cells, or PBMCs.

At the junction V is shortened by 1 base and J by 5 bases, with 13 bases in between. From the cysteine through the phenylalanine, the CDR3 covers 15 amino acids. Kept here is only the CDR3 DNA, which spans 45 bases and is read in frame from base 1. In the germline V gene, CDR1 corresponds to SGHDN and CDR2 to FVKESK. Beyond this particular receptor, the publication reports: Clinical and demographic metadata were provided uncurated, with the amount varying by source and participant.

In the prospective study, participants were roughly 18 to 100 years old, resided in about two dozen geographic areas of the United States, and were enrolled through a virtual design. In the prospective study, participants were assigned to cohorts based on the clinical history participants reported in a screening survey and a study questionnaire. In the prospective study, whole blood, serum and a nasopharyngeal or oropharyngeal swab were collected from each participant by mobile phlebotomists. Prospective study participants could optionally give additional blood draws and questionnaires over an approximately two-month period. Blood samples from the prospective study were shipped frozen or at room temperature prior to DNA extraction. TCRbeta CDR3 regions were amplified from genomic DNA by means of the immunoSEQ Assay, a bias-controlled multiplex PCR. On the study's bioinformatics: Within the assay, amplification of reference gene primers was used to estimate how many nucleated cells each sample contained. To quantify the absolute abundance of each unique TCRbeta CDR3 rearrangement, sequence reads were collapsed and filtered. For each sample, productive Simpson clonality was calculated as the square root of Simpson's diversity index across productive rearrangements. The table was pulled from immuneACCESS by TCRdb, which kept in-frame rearrangements only. Such tables lose some clones; where checked, under half of the loss comes from unresolved V genes, and the rest has no known cause. V, J and clone size were drawn from that table, and D and trimming were deduced from the DNA. Here the sample has 350,000 or so clones; 65% to 90% occur a single time. The ten largest clonotypes hold around 4.2% of the sample.

With respect to this clone: The clone's antigen remains unknown. One base away there is no much larger clone; base qualities are not given.

This chain joins TRBV14 to TRBJ2-3; the D region possibly corresponds to TRBD2 (6 bases align). This TCR came from a woman aged 40 to 50 with acute COVID-19. Sequencing was performed on PBMCs or T cells enriched from blood (not recorded which). The bases are TGTGCCAGCAGCCAAGTGGGGCTAGCGTTAGATACGCAGTATTTT. Its protein product is CASSQVGLALDTQYF.